Listed here is a single TCR beta chain. What it binds is unknown. The source of the sample is a study of vaccination effects on CD4 cells after COVID-19. ViraFEST used viral peptide pools to expand antigen-specific CD4+ T cells before sequencing. Investigators separated out CD4+ T cells once about eleven days of culture had passed. In the vaccine recipients, nucleocapsid antibodies were negative and there was no prior SARS-CoV-2 infection. Study results and caveats: Marked clonal contraction of infection- and vaccine-induced clones was seen late after vaccination. Healthy vaccine recipients' vaccine-induced clones were almost all SARS-CoV-2 mono-reactive.

This CDR3 contains 16 residues. The germline V gene encodes CDR1 MDHEN and CDR2 SYDVKM. Germline trimming cut 6 bases from V and 7 bases from J; bases unmatched to any gene: 14. Profiled with immunoSEQ multiplex PCR; TCRdb holds only in-frame clones, not every one. Here the sample spans about 27,000 clones, roughly two thirds being singletons. The rearrangement joins TRBV28 to TRBJ2-1; 8 bases fit TRBD2. The sample in question was CD4+ T cells from PBMCs cultured with SARS-CoV-2 spike peptides, obtained before COVID-19 vaccination. The source is a human donor who received a COVID-19 vaccine. CDR3 nucleotides: TGTGCCAGCAGCCGGCTTGGGAGCGGGAGAAAGAATGAGCAGTTCTTC. Protein sequence: CASSRLGSGRKNEQFF. Using reference TRBV28 and TRBJ2-1 for the parts outside the CDR3, the full variable domain is DVKVTQSSRYLVKRTGEKVFLECVQDMDHENMFWYRQDPGLGLRLIYFSYDVKMKEKGDIPEGYSVSREKKERFSLILESASTNQTSMYLCASSRLGSGRKNEQFFGPGTRLTVL.